A selection of T cell receptor beta chains follows, all from one sample in a study of blood T cells in healthy people across ages. MiXCR, run by TCRdb on the 5' RACE reads, gives a single entry per CDR3 protein. The sample yields roughly 1.5 million distinct CDR3 sequences, 35% to 45% seen once. The source material was blood. The receptors here all came from a woman in her late teens or twenties in good health. The CDR3 runs from the conserved cysteine through the conserved F or W. D genes are given only for firm matches. Not every row has a clone size; where given, it reads once, few, many or a size class.

CDR3nt: TGTGCCAGCAGTCGGACTAGCGGATGGCCTTTACCCTCGCGCGAGCAGTACTTC; CDR3aa: CASSRTSGWPLPSREQYF; d_gene: TRBD2; j_gene: TRBJ2-7; abundance: .; v_gene: TRBV12-3/TRBV12-4
CDR3nt: TGTGCCAGCAGCTTAGTCGTAGCGTCTGGCACAGATACGCAGTATTTT; CDR3aa: CASSLVVASGTDTQYF; d_gene: .; j_gene: TRBJ2-3; abundance: .; v_gene: TRBV11-2
CDR3nt: TGTGCCAGCAGTGACCGGGACAGGGCTGAAGCTTTCTTT; CDR3aa: CASSDRDRAEAFF; d_gene: TRBD1; j_gene: TRBJ1-1; abundance: .; v_gene: TRBV6-2/TRBV6-3
CDR3nt: TGTGCCATCAGTGAGCGAGACTATGGCTACACCTTC; CDR3aa: CAISERDYGYTF; d_gene: .; j_gene: TRBJ1-2; abundance: .; v_gene: TRBV10-3
CDR3nt: TGTGCCAGCAGTTTTAGAGGACACAGGATGAGGGAGCAGTACTTC; CDR3aa: CASSFRGHRMREQYF; d_gene: .; j_gene: TRBJ2-7; abundance: .; v_gene: TRBV28
CDR3nt: TGTGCCAGCAGGTACCCGGGACAGGGATATGGCTACACCTTC; CDR3aa: CASRYPGQGYGYTF; d_gene: TRBD1; j_gene: TRBJ1-2; abundance: .; v_gene: TRBV6-6
CDR3nt: TGTGCCAGCTTTAACGGGGGATCTGGAAACACCATATATTTT; CDR3aa: CASFNGGSGNTIYF; d_gene: .; j_gene: TRBJ1-3; abundance: .; v_gene: TRBV18
CDR3nt: TGTGCCAGCAGTTACGGGACTAGCGGGGGGTTCTTC; CDR3aa: CASSYGTSGGFF; d_gene: TRBD2; j_gene: TRBJ2-1; abundance: few; v_gene: TRBV6-2/TRBV6-3
CDR3nt: TGCGCCAGCAGCCTTACCATCACTAGATACGAGCAGTACTTC; CDR3aa: CASSLTITRYEQYF; d_gene: .; j_gene: TRBJ2-7; abundance: .; v_gene: TRBV5-1
CDR3nt: TGCGCCAGCAGCCGCAACGGGGAGCTGTTTTTT; CDR3aa: CASSRNGELFF; d_gene: .; j_gene: TRBJ2-2; abundance: few; v_gene: TRBV4-1
CDR3nt: TGCAGTGCTAGATGGGGGGAAGGCTACACCTTC; CDR3aa: CSARWGEGYTF; d_gene: .; j_gene: TRBJ1-2; abundance: few; v_gene: TRBV20-1
CDR3nt: TGTGCCAGCACCCCAGGCCTAGCGAATACGCAGTATTTT; CDR3aa: CASTPGLANTQYF; d_gene: .; j_gene: TRBJ2-3; abundance: once; v_gene: TRBV25-1
CDR3nt: TGTGCCAGCTCACCTTTTTCCAGGACTAGCGGGATCAATGAGCAGTTCTTC; CDR3aa: CASSPFSRTSGINEQFF; d_gene: TRBD2; j_gene: TRBJ2-1; abundance: .; v_gene: TRBV18
CDR3nt: TGTGCCAGCAGACGGTGGAGATCCTACGAGCAGTACTTC; CDR3aa: CASRRWRSYEQYF; d_gene: .; j_gene: TRBJ2-7; abundance: .; v_gene: TRBV12-3/TRBV12-4
CDR3nt: TGTGCCAGCAGCCAGATGGACAGGCGGGGGGACACTGAAGCTTTCTTT; CDR3aa: CASSQMDRRGDTEAFF; d_gene: TRBD1; j_gene: TRBJ1-1; abundance: .; v_gene: TRBV4-2
CDR3nt: TGTGCCAGCAGCCCCCCTCCGACTAGCGGGAGACCTCGGGATGAGCAGTTCTTC; CDR3aa: CASSPPPTSGRPRDEQFF; d_gene: TRBD2; j_gene: TRBJ2-1; abundance: .; v_gene: TRBV25-1
CDR3nt: TGTGCCTGCAAAGGCCCCGAGTCCAACTATGGCTACACCTTC; CDR3aa: CACKGPESNYGYTF; d_gene: .; j_gene: TRBJ1-2; abundance: .; v_gene: TRBV6-1
CDR3nt: TGTGCCAGCAGCCCTAATAAACAGGACGATCCATCCTACGAGCAGTACTTC; CDR3aa: CASSPNKQDDPSYEQYF; d_gene: .; j_gene: TRBJ2-7; abundance: .; v_gene: TRBV7-9
CDR3nt: TGTGCCAGCAGCTTAGTTTTTGGGGCCAATGAGCAGTTCTTC; CDR3aa: CASSLVFGANEQFF; d_gene: .; j_gene: TRBJ2-1; abundance: .; v_gene: TRBV11-2
CDR3nt: TGTGCTAGCAGCCAAGGCGGGACAGGGTGGGCCTATGATGAGCAGTTCTTC; CDR3aa: CASSQGGTGWAYDEQFF; d_gene: TRBD1; j_gene: TRBJ2-1; abundance: .; v_gene: TRBV14
CDR3nt: TGCAGTGCTAGAGGCGGTGCTAACTATGGCTACACCTTC; CDR3aa: CSARGGANYGYTF; d_gene: .; j_gene: TRBJ1-2; abundance: .; v_gene: TRBV20-1
CDR3nt: TGTGCCAGCAGCGCAGGGCAGACCTACAATGAGCAGTTCTTC; CDR3aa: CASSAGQTYNEQFF; d_gene: .; j_gene: TRBJ2-1; abundance: few; v_gene: TRBV12-3/TRBV12-4
CDR3nt: TGTGCCACCAGCAGGGGACAGGGTACACCTCCCTATGGCTACACCTTC; CDR3aa: CATSRGQGTPPYGYTF; d_gene: TRBD1; j_gene: TRBJ1-2; abundance: once; v_gene: TRBV15
CDR3nt: TGCAGCGGTGCGTCGGCCTATGGCTACACCTTC; CDR3aa: CSGASAYGYTF; d_gene: .; j_gene: TRBJ1-2; abundance: few; v_gene: TRBV29-1
CDR3nt: TGCGCCAGCAGCCATAGGACAGGAGAAAATGGCTACACCTTC; CDR3aa: CASSHRTGENGYTF; d_gene: TRBD1; j_gene: TRBJ1-2; abundance: .; v_gene: TRBV4-1
CDR3nt: TGTGCCAGCAGTTACATAGCGGGGGCTAATGAGCAGTACTTC; CDR3aa: CASSYIAGANEQYF; d_gene: TRBD2; j_gene: TRBJ2-5; abundance: .; v_gene: TRBV6-5
CDR3nt: TGCAGCGTAAGACGACCCTACTCCTACAATGAGCAGTACTTC; CDR3aa: CSVRRPYSYNEQYF; d_gene: .; j_gene: TRBJ2-5; abundance: once; v_gene: TRBV29-1
CDR3nt: TGTGCCAGCAGCAAACGTCTGGAGACCCAGTACTTC; CDR3aa: CASSKRLETQYF; d_gene: .; j_gene: TRBJ2-5; abundance: .; v_gene: TRBV21-1
CDR3nt: TGTGCCAGCAGCTCCTCTGATTTACAACCGACTAGCGGGAGGGAGACCCAGTACTTC; CDR3aa: CASSSSDLQPTSGRETQYF; d_gene: TRBD2; j_gene: TRBJ2-5; abundance: .; v_gene: TRBV7-9
CDR3nt: TGTGCCAGCAGCTTGGGATTGGACAGGGGAGAAGAGACCCAGTACTTC; CDR3aa: CASSLGLDRGEETQYF; d_gene: TRBD1; j_gene: TRBJ2-5; abundance: .; v_gene: TRBV11-1
CDR3nt: TGTGCCAGCAGCTTAGGAACTAGCGGGAGCATAAGACAGCAGTTCTTC; CDR3aa: CASSLGTSGSIRQQFF; d_gene: TRBD2; j_gene: TRBJ2-1; abundance: few; v_gene: TRBV7-3
CDR3nt: TGTGCCAGCATCATAAGAGGGACCACTGAAGCTTTCTTT; CDR3aa: CASIIRGTTEAFF; d_gene: .; j_gene: TRBJ1-1; abundance: few; v_gene: TRBV12-3/TRBV12-4
CDR3nt: TGTGCCAGCAGTTTGTGGCGGGGGAATGACGAGCAGTACTTC; CDR3aa: CASSLWRGNDEQYF; d_gene: TRBD2; j_gene: TRBJ2-7; abundance: .; v_gene: TRBV27
CDR3nt: TGTGCCAGCAAACTGGGAAAACTGGGGCAGGTCTCACAAGAGACCCAGTACTTC; CDR3aa: CASKLGKLGQVSQETQYF; d_gene: .; j_gene: TRBJ2-5; abundance: few; v_gene: TRBV7-9
CDR3nt: TGCGCCAGCAGCTTGGAAACTAGGGAGTCCGTGCAGTACTTC; CDR3aa: CASSLETRESVQYF; d_gene: .; j_gene: TRBJ2-7; abundance: .; v_gene: TRBV5-1
CDR3nt: TGTGCCATCAGTGAAATAGGACTAGCGGCATACGAGCAGTACTTC; CDR3aa: CAISEIGLAAYEQYF; d_gene: TRBD2; j_gene: TRBJ2-7; abundance: .; v_gene: TRBV10-3
CDR3nt: TGTGCCAGCAGCCCACAAAAAATAGTCCGGGACAGGTCCTACGAGCAGTACTTC; CDR3aa: CASSPQKIVRDRSYEQYF; d_gene: TRBD1; j_gene: TRBJ2-7; abundance: few; v_gene: TRBV7-8
CDR3nt: TGTGCCAGCAGTTTAAGGGCTAGCGGGATGTACCAAGAGACCCAGTACTTC; CDR3aa: CASSLRASGMYQETQYF; d_gene: TRBD2; j_gene: TRBJ2-5; abundance: .; v_gene: TRBV27
CDR3nt: TGTGCCAGCAGCTTCCGGACTAGCGGAGATTACAATGAGCAGTTCTTC; CDR3aa: CASSFRTSGDYNEQFF; d_gene: TRBD2; j_gene: TRBJ2-1; abundance: .; v_gene: TRBV9
CDR3nt: TGTGCCAGCAGTACCCCTAGCGGGAGTGGCGATGAGCAGTACTTC; CDR3aa: CASSTPSGSGDEQYF; d_gene: TRBD2; j_gene: TRBJ2-7; abundance: .; v_gene: TRBV6-6
CDR3nt: TGTGCCAGCAGTGGGGCCATGAACACTGGAGCTTTCTTT; CDR3aa: CASSGAMNTGAFF; d_gene: .; j_gene: TRBJ1-1; abundance: .; v_gene: TRBV25-1
CDR3nt: TGCAGTGCTATGGACAGGGGGCGAGAAAAACTGTTTTTT; CDR3aa: CSAMDRGREKLFF; d_gene: TRBD1; j_gene: TRBJ1-4; abundance: .; v_gene: TRBV20-1
CDR3nt: TGTGCCAGCAGTTTTCGCGGGAGGGTCTCCTACGAGCAGTACTTC; CDR3aa: CASSFRGRVSYEQYF; d_gene: TRBD2; j_gene: TRBJ2-7; abundance: few; v_gene: TRBV12-3/TRBV12-4
CDR3nt: TGCAGCGTTGCCGGGGGGCGATCAGATACGCAGTATTTT; CDR3aa: CSVAGGRSDTQYF; d_gene: .; j_gene: TRBJ2-3; abundance: .; v_gene: TRBV29-1
CDR3nt: TGTGCCAGCAGCTTCCAAGGGGATTTTTATGGAAACACCATATATTTT; CDR3aa: CASSFQGDFYGNTIYF; d_gene: .; j_gene: TRBJ1-3; abundance: .; v_gene: TRBV7-9
CDR3nt: TGTGCCAGCAGCCAAGAAGACAAATTACAAGAGACCCAGTACTTC; CDR3aa: CASSQEDKLQETQYF; d_gene: .; j_gene: TRBJ2-5; abundance: .; v_gene: TRBV3-1
CDR3nt: TGTGCCAGCTCACCGGGACTAGCGGGAGTTGAGACCCAGTTCTTC; CDR3aa: CASSPGLAGVETQFF; d_gene: TRBD2; j_gene: TRBJ2-1; abundance: .; v_gene: TRBV18
CDR3nt: TGCAGCGTTGTCAGGGGGCGCAGTGAAAAACTGTTTTTT; CDR3aa: CSVVRGRSEKLFF; d_gene: TRBD1; j_gene: TRBJ1-4; abundance: .; v_gene: TRBV29-1
CDR3nt: TGTGCCAGCAGCCGTGGGACGGACCACACTGAAGCTTTCTTT; CDR3aa: CASSRGTDHTEAFF; d_gene: .; j_gene: TRBJ1-1; abundance: few; v_gene: TRBV7-8
CDR3nt: TGTGCCACCAGTGATATAGGGCAGGGCACAGATACGCAGTATTTT; CDR3aa: CATSDIGQGTDTQYF; d_gene: .; j_gene: TRBJ2-3; abundance: few; v_gene: TRBV24-1
CDR3nt: TGTGCCAGCAGAAAGGGCAGTGAAAAACTGTTTTTT; CDR3aa: CASRKGSEKLFF; d_gene: .; j_gene: TRBJ1-4; abundance: .; v_gene: TRBV16
CDR3nt: TGTGCCGCTGGAGGCGTGGGGATCTATGGCTACACCTTC; CDR3aa: CAAGGVGIYGYTF; d_gene: .; j_gene: TRBJ1-2; abundance: .; v_gene: TRBV12-3/TRBV12-4
CDR3nt: TGCAGCGTTGTCCTCACCGGGACTAGCGGGATCCAGGGCTACGAGCAGTACTTC; CDR3aa: CSVVLTGTSGIQGYEQYF; d_gene: TRBD2; j_gene: TRBJ2-7; abundance: .; v_gene: TRBV29-1
CDR3nt: TGCAGTGCTACCGGACAGCGATTCGTAGACGAGCAGTACTTC; CDR3aa: CSATGQRFVDEQYF; d_gene: .; j_gene: TRBJ2-7; abundance: .; v_gene: TRBV20-1
CDR3nt: TGTGCCAGCAGCCCGACGGGGGGACAGTTAGTCTATGGCTACACCTTC; CDR3aa: CASSPTGGQLVYGYTF; d_gene: TRBD1; j_gene: TRBJ1-2; abundance: .; v_gene: TRBV3-1
CDR3nt: TGTGCCAGCAGAAGGGGTGGGGATACGCAGTATTTT; CDR3aa: CASRRGGDTQYF; d_gene: .; j_gene: TRBJ2-3; abundance: many; v_gene: TRBV7-2
CDR3nt: TGTGCCAACAGCGTCAGCGGGGACTACAATGAGCAGTTCTTC; CDR3aa: CANSVSGDYNEQFF; d_gene: TRBD2; j_gene: TRBJ2-1; abundance: .; v_gene: TRBV9
CDR3nt: TGCGCCAGCAGCTTGGGTTTAGCGGGGCACTACTACAATGAGCAGTACTTC; CDR3aa: CASSLGLAGHYYNEQYF; d_gene: TRBD2; j_gene: TRBJ2-7; abundance: .; v_gene: TRBV5-1
CDR3nt: TGCGCCAGCAGCCAAGACAGGGTGAACATTCAGTACTTC; CDR3aa: CASSQDRVNIQYF; d_gene: .; j_gene: TRBJ2-4; abundance: few; v_gene: TRBV4-3
CDR3nt: TGTGCCAGCAGTTTTCATAGCGGGGGGGCCGCGGATACGCAGTATTTT; CDR3aa: CASSFHSGGAADTQYF; d_gene: TRBD2; j_gene: TRBJ2-3; abundance: few; v_gene: TRBV7-8